The clone carrying this TCR beta chain was detected only a few times. What it binds is not known. The sample comes from a study of response to subunit inactivated influenza vaccine. General study results and limits: Each seasonal influenza vaccination, the authors suggested, recruits few new T cells.

Trimming left V 10 bases short and J 7 bases short, with 14 bases between. The CDR3 has 13 amino acids. The V gene's germline CDR1 is LNHDA and CDR2 SQIVND (reference sequence). Via MiXCR, TCRdb re-called the RT-PCR reads, giving one row per CDR3 protein. The sample yields 280,000 or so distinct CDR3 sequences, around a fifth seen once. This sequence joins TRBV19 and TRBJ1-6; D gene ambiguous. This specimen consisted of PBMCs from blood, obtained roughly 20 months after vaccination. This TCR was recovered from a man in his fifties or sixties who received an inactivated influenza vaccine. For the CDR3, the DNA is TGTGCCACCGGAAGAGGAGTAAATTCACCCCTCCACTTT. This sequence encodes CATGRGVNSPLHF. The full variable domain, completed using reference TRBV19 and TRBJ1-6, is DGGITQSPKYLFRKEGQNVTLSCEQNLNHDAMYWYRQDPGQGLRLIYYSQIVNDFQKGDIAEGYSVSREKKESFPLTVTSAQKNPTAFYLCATGRGVNSPLHFGNGTRLTVT.